This passage covers 26 T cell receptor beta chains from one sample sequenced in a study of blood T cell repertoires in COVID-19. Sequencing was performed with immunoSEQ multiplex PCR; in TCRdb, only in-frame clones are kept and a portion is missing. The sample yields around 70,000 clones, roughly 79% seen once. The sample taken for sequencing was peripheral blood. The receptors derive from a woman aged 70-85 years with acute or convalescent COVID-19.

The rearrangement uses TRBV23-1 and TRBJ1-5; 9 bases are a match to TRBD1. TRBV23-1 carries the ORF label, with uncertain function. The CDR3 length is 17 residues. J was trimmed by 6 bases and V by 4 bases; bases with no gene match: 13. The CDR3 DNA reads TGCGCCAGCAGTCCTGTGGGACAGGGCAAAGAGGGTCAGCCCCAGCATTTT. This codes for CASSPVGQGKEGQPQHF.

This chain uses TRBV6-1 with TRBJ1-5; D might be TRBD1 (6 bases). The CDR3 has 15 amino acids. V was cut by 2 bases and J by 2 bases, with 10 bases left in between. In germline, CDR1 is MNHNS, CDR2 SASEGT. The DNA of the CDR3 is TGTGCCAGCAGTGAAAGAGGGGGTGGCAATCAGCCCCAGCATTTT. Protein: CASSERGGGNQPQHF.

This sequence joins TRBV7-6 and TRBJ1-1; D uncertain. The CDR3 loop spans 15 amino acids. V was trimmed by 2 bases and J by 1 base, leaving 11 bases between them. Germline CDR1 and CDR2: SGHVS and FNYEAQ. Here the CDR3 reads CASSLSFRENTEAFF. The CDR3 region has the DNA TGTGCCAGCAGCTTAAGCTTCCGGGAGAACACTGAAGCTTTCTTT.

The genes are TRBV5-1 and TRBJ2-1; 11 bases fit TRBD2. This CDR3 region has 16 residues. The germline V gene has CDR1 SGHRS and CDR2 YFSETQ. V dropped 4 bases and J dropped 2; count of bases not matched to a gene: 5. This CDR3 reads CASSKTSGNPYNEQFF. CDR3 DNA: TGCGCCAGCAGCAAGACTAGCGGGAACCCCTACAATGAGCAGTTCTTC.

V gene TRBV6-5 combines with J gene TRBJ2-1, with 7 bases lining up with TRBD1. Germline loops: CDR1 MNHEY, CDR2 SVGAGI. Trimming cost V 7 bases and J 5 bases; bases outside gene matches: 8. The CDR3 loop spans 14 amino acids. CDR3 loop: CASTADRANNEQFF. The CDR3 DNA sequence: TGTGCCAGCACCGCCGACAGGGCCAACAATGAGCAGTTCTTC.

This clone came up once. The CDR3 region is CASSQGAVYEQYF. CDR3 DNA sequence: TGTGCCAGCAGCCAAGGGGCAGTCTACGAGCAGTACTTC. The chain uses TRBV3-1 (or the pseudogene TRBV3-2) and TRBJ2-7; D is unresolved. The CDR3 is 13 residues long. Germline V gives CDR1 LGHDT, CDR2 YNNKEL (reference sequence). Trimming removed 1 base at V and 3 bases at J, with 7 bases between.

The chain employs TRBV5-1 and TRBJ2-5; 8 nucleotides agree with TRBD2. The V segment lost 3 bases and the J segment 5 bases; nucleotides outside the gene matches: 6. The CDR3 has 14 amino acids. The germline V gene has CDR1 SGHRS and CDR2 YFSETQ. Here the CDR3 reads CASSSGGGRETQYF. The CDR3 DNA reads as TGCGCCAGCAGCTCCGGGGGCGGGAGGGAGACCCAGTACTTC.

V gene TRBV19 combines with J gene TRBJ2-6, with no clear D. V lost 2 bases and J 2 bases, leaving 10 bases between the germline ends. CDR1 is LNHDA and CDR2 is SQIVND in the germline V gene (reference sequence). The CDR3 loop spans 16 amino acids. CDR3 sequence reads: CASSISLGAGANVLTF. In nucleotides, the CDR3 is TGTGCCAGTAGTATAAGTCTTGGAGCTGGGGCCAACGTCCTGACTTTC.

J is TRBJ1-2 and V is TRBV5-4; D may be TRBD1 (6 bases). The CDR3 is made up of 15 amino acids. The V end lost 4 bases, the J end lost 6 bases, and 19 bases lay between the germline ends. In germline, CDR1 is SGHNT, CDR2 YYREEE (reference sequence). For the CDR3, the DNA is TGTGCCAGCAGCCTGACAGGACCCCGGGGCGATGGCTACACCTTC. Protein product: CASSLTGPRGDGYTF.

The chain employs TRBV6-1 and TRBJ2-7, with 7 bases lining up with TRBD2. V was clipped by 4 bases and J by 2 bases; unmatched bases: 11. Germline V gene data show CDR1 as MNHNS and CDR2 as SASEGT. The CDR3 runs to 16 residues. This CDR3 is CASSGGLSGITYEQYF. The CDR3 DNA reads TGTGCCAGCAGTGGGGGGTTGAGCGGGATTACCTACGAGCAGTACTTC.

For this clone: The junction does not match germline at one end; this may be a read error. The rearrangement links TRBV2 to TRBJ2-7; perhaps TRBD1 as D (6 bases). The CDR3 runs to 11 residues. Germline V lookup: CDR1 SNHLY, CDR2 FYNNEI. The CDR3 DNA is TGTGCCAGCAGTGAAAGGGGGAGAATGGACTTC. Translation gives CASSERGRMDF.

This chain uses TRBV27 with TRBJ1-1; no reliable D call. CDR3 length equals 11 residues. CDR1 is MNHEY and CDR2 is SMNVEV in the germline V gene (reference sequence). Trimming shortened V by 6 bases and J by 1 base, and 3 bases separated the two germline ends. CDR3 nucleotides: TGTGCCAGCAGCCAGAACACTGAAGCTTTCTTT. Its translation: CASSQNTEAFF.

The chain is built from TRBV27 and TRBJ2-5, with D possibly TRBD1 on 5 matching bases. V was trimmed by 2 bases and J by 6 bases, leaving 13 bases between them. Germline V CDR1 and CDR2: MNHEY, SMNVEV (reference sequence). The CDR3 has 14 amino acids. DNA for the CDR3: TGTGCCAGCAGTTTAGCCCCAGGGTGGAAGACCCAGTACTTC. This codes for CASSLAPGWKTQYF.

This clone has at least ten counts. The chain carries TRBV7-8 and TRBJ2-5, with D hard to call. CDR3 size: 13 residues. Trimming removed 5 bases from V and 3 bases from J, with 10 bases in between. CDR1 is SGHVS and CDR2 is FQNEAQ in the germline V gene. DNA of the CDR3: TGTGCCAGCAGCCCCCCACGAGAAGAGACCCAGTACTTC. It specifies CASSPPREETQYF.

The J gene is TRBJ1-1, the V gene TRBV7-9; D may be TRBD1 (6 bases). The V and J ends lost 5 bases and 5 bases respectively, with 15 bases between them. Germline V lookup: CDR1 SEHNR, CDR2 FQNEAQ (reference sequence). CDR3 length equals 14 residues. The CDR3, as DNA: TGTGCCAGCAGCCGGCAGGGGATGGTGACTGAAGCTTTCTTT. It is translated as CASSRQGMVTEAFF.

The chain carries TRBV4-1 and TRBJ1-5; possibly TRBD1 for D (5 bases). Germline CDR1 reads MGHRA; CDR2 reads YSYEKL. CDR3 size: 15 residues. Trimming left V 0 bases short and J 2 bases short, with 8 bases between. CDR3 sequence reads: CASSQEGRGNQPQHF. CDR3 nucleotide sequence: TGCGCCAGCAGCCAAGAGGGCAGGGGCAATCAGCCCCAGCATTTT.

This rearrangement joins TRBV29-1 to TRBJ2-1; D remains ambiguous. The CDR3 extends over 12 amino acids. V was trimmed by 5 bases and J by 0 bases, leaving 5 bases between them. Germline CDR1 is SQVTM and CDR2 is ANQGSEA. The CDR3 nucleotides are TGCAGCGTTTACAGCTCCTACAATGAGCAGTTCTTC. This codes for CSVYSSYNEQFF.

A single count supports this clone. The chain links TRBV19 to TRBJ1-5; 9 positions match TRBD1. The trim removed 6 bases at V and 2 bases at J, leaving 17 bases unmatched. The CDR3 totals 19 residues. Germline-derived CDR1 and CDR2 are LNHDA and SQIVND (reference sequence). CDR3 in DNA: TGTGCCAGTAGCGCCCACCCAGGGATGACAGGGGGGCGCAATCAGCCCCAGCATTTT. Its translation: CASSAHPGMTGGRNQPQHF.

The chain uses TRBV28 and TRBJ1-2; D is uncertain. CDR1 is MDHEN and CDR2 is SYDVKM in the germline V gene. Trimming stripped 6 bases from V and 4 bases from J, with 12 bases between. The CDR3 is 13 residues long. The CDR3 nucleotides read TGTGCCAGCAGCCGCGGACTGGTCTATGGCTACACCTTC. It specifies CASSRGLVYGYTF.

The chain has TRBV10-1 and TRBJ2-1, with D perhaps TRBD2 (5 bases). This CDR3 has 14 residues. Germline V lookup: CDR1 WNHNN, CDR2 SYGVQD (reference sequence). The ends were cut back, 0 bases at V and 7 bases at J, with 10 bases in the middle. Here the CDR3 reads CASSESTRRNEQFF. The DNA of the CDR3 is TGCGCCAGCAGTGAGTCCACTAGGAGGAATGAGCAGTTCTTC.

This chain uses TRBV5-1 with TRBJ1-3; tentative D call: TRBD1 (5 bases). CDR1 and CDR2 from the germline V gene are SGHRS and YFSETQ. The CDR3 runs to 17 residues. V was trimmed by 6 bases and J by 0 bases, leaving 19 bases between them. The CDR3 region has the DNA TGCGCCAGCAAAGGAGGGGCGCCCACGTTCTCTGGAAACACCATATATTTT. It translates to CASKGGAPTFSGNTIYF. The variable domain in full, with the rest retrieved from reference TRBV5-1 and TRBJ1-3, is KAGVTQTPRYLIKTRGQQVTLSCSPISGHRSVSWYQQTPGQGLQFLFEYFSETQRNKGNFPGRFSGRQFSNSRSEMNVSTLELGDSALYLCASKGGAPTFSGNTIYFGEGSWLTVV.

This rearrangement joins TRBV28 to TRBJ2-7; 9 nucleotides agree with TRBD1. Trimming took 10 bases from V and 3 from J; bases not matched to a gene: 10. The CDR3 has 14 residues. Germline CDR1 and CDR2: MDHEN and SYDVKM. CDR3: CAILGGQGVYEQYF. The DNA for the CDR3 is TGTGCCATCTTGGGGGGACAGGGAGTCTACGAGCAGTACTTC. Variable domain in full (rest from reference TRBV28 and TRBJ2-7): DVKVTQSSRYLVKRTGEKVFLECVQDMDHENMFWYRQDPGLGLRLIYFSYDVKMKEKGDIPEGYSVSREKKERFSLILESASTNQTSMYLCAILGGQGVYEQYFGPGTRLTVT.

V and J are TRBV27 and TRBJ2-2, with TRBD2 identical over 9 bases. The CDR3 is made up of 16 amino acids. The junction had 9 bases not matched to a gene; V was cut back by 6 bases and J by 4 bases. CDR1 is MNHEY, CDR2 SMNVEV, per germline (reference sequence). DNA for the CDR3: TGTGCCAGCAGAGTAAGGACTAGCGCGTTCACCGGGGAGCTGTTTTTT. Its translation is CASRVRTSAFTGELFF.

V gene TRBV6-5 combines with J gene TRBJ2-1, with 10 bases identical to TRBD1. V was clipped by 6 bases and J by 6 bases; unmatched bases: 8. This CDR3 is built from 15 residues. In germline, CDR1 is MNHEY, CDR2 SVGAGI. The CDR3: CASRVRDRGFNEQFF. The CDR3 DNA reads TGTGCCAGCAGGGTCCGGGACAGGGGTTTCAATGAGCAGTTCTTC.

This chain joins TRBV9 and TRBJ1-1; 8 nucleotides match TRBD1. Losses at the gene ends were 4 bases for V and 3 bases for J; bases not matched to a gene: 8. The CDR3 contains 15 residues. CDR1 is SGDLS and CDR2 is YYNGEE in the germline V gene. As DNA, the CDR3 is TGTGCCAGCAGCCCGCAGGGGGCCCTGGACACTGAAGCTTTCTTT. Amino acid sequence: CASSPQGALDTEAFF.

The chain is built from TRBV7-8 and TRBJ2-7, with D tentatively TRBD1 (5 bases). Germline V gene data show CDR1 as SGHVS and CDR2 as FQNEAQ. The CDR3 loop spans 16 amino acids. V gave up 2 bases and J gave up 0 bases, with 14 bases separating them. The CDR3: CASSLLADRSSYEQYF. DNA of the CDR3: TGTGCCAGCAGCTTATTGGCAGACAGAAGCTCCTACGAGCAGTACTTC.